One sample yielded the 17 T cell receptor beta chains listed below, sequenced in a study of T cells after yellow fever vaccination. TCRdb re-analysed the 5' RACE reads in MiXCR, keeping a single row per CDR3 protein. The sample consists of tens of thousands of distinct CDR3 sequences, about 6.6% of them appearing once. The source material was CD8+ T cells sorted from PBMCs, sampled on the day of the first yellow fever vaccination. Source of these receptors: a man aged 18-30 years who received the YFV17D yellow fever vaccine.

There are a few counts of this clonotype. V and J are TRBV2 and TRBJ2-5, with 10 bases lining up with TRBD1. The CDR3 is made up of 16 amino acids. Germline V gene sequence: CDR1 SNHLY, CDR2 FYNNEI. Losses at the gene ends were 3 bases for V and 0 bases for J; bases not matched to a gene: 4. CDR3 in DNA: TGTGCCAGCAGTGACCTCGGGACAGGGGACCAAGAGACCCAGTACTTC. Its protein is CASSDLGTGDQETQYF.

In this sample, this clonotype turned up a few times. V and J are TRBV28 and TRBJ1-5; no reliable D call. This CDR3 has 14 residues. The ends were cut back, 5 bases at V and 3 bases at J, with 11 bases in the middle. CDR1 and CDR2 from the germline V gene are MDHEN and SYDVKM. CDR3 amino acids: CASSTLRLNQPQHF. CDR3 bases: TGTGCCAGCAGTACACTACGCCTCAATCAGCCCCAGCATTTT.

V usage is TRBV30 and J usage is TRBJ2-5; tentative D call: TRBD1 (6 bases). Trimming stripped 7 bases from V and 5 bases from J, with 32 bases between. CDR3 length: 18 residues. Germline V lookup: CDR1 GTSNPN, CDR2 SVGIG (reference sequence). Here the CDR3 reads CAFVHGQLGARSHETQYF. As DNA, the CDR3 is TGTGCCTTCGTCCACGGACAGTTGGGAGCCCGGAGCCATGAGACCCAGTACTTC.

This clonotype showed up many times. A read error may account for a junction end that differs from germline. Written as DNA, the CDR3 is TGCAGTGCTAGAGATTGGCCTCCGGGACAGGTCCTTATCTTC. Translating gives CSARDWPPGQVLIF. The chain employs TRBV20-1 and TRBJ2-1; 8 bases align to TRBD1. This CDR3 region has 14 residues. The germline V gene encodes CDR1 DFQATT and CDR2 SNEGSKA (reference sequence).

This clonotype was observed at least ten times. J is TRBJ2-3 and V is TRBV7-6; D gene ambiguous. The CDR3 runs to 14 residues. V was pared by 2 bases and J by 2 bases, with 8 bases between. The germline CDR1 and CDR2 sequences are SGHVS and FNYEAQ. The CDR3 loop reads CASSLLGNTDTQYF. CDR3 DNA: TGTGCCAGCAGCTTATTAGGGAACACAGATACGCAGTATTTT.

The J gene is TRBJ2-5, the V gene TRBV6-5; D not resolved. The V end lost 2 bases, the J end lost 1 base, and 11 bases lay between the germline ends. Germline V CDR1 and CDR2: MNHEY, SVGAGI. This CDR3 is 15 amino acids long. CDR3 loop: CASSYLQHFQETQYF. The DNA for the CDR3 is TGTGCCAGCAGTTACCTCCAGCATTTCCAAGAGACCCAGTACTTC.

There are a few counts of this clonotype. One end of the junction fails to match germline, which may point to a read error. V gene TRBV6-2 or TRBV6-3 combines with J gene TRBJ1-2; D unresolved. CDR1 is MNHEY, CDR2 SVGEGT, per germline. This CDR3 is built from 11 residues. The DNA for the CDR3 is TGTGCCAGCAGTAACTCCCAAGGCTACACCTTC. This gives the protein CASSNSQGYTF.

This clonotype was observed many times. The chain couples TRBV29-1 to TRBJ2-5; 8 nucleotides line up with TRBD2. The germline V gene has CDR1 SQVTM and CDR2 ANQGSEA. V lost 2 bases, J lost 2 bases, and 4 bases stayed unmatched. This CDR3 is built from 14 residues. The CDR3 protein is CSVETGGIQETQYF. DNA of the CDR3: TGCAGCGTTGAAACGGGGGGGATTCAAGAGACCCAGTACTTC. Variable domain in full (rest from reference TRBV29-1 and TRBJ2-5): SAVISQKPSRDICQRGTSLTIQCQVDSQVTMMFWYRQQPGQSLTLIATANQGSEATYESGFVIDKFPISRPNLTFSTLTVSNMSPEDSSIYLCSVETGGIQETQYFGPGTRLLVL.

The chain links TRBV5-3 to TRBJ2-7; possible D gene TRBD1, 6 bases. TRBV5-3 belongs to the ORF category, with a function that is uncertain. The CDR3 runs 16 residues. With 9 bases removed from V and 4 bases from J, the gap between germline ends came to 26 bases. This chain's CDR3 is CAMGPGVRWGHYEQYF. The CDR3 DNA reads TGTGCCATGGGCCCCGGGGTCCGCTGGGGGCATTACGAGCAGTACTTC.

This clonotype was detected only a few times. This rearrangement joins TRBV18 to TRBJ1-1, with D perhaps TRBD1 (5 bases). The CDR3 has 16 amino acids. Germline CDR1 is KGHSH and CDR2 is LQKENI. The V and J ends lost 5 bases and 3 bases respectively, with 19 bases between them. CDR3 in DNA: TGTGCCAGCTCAACCCGCGAACCGGGGGGGGACACTGAAGCTTTCTTT. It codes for CASSTREPGGDTEAFF.

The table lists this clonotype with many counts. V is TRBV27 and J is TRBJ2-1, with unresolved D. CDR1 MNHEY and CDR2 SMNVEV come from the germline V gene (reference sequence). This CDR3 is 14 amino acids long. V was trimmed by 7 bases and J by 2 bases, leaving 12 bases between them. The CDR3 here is CASTHGAPYNEQFF. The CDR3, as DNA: TGTGCCAGCACTCACGGAGCGCCCTACAATGAGCAGTTCTTC.

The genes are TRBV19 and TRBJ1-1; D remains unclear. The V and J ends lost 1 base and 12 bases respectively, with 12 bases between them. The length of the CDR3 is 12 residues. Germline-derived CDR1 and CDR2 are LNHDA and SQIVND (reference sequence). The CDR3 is CASSIGSVDTFF. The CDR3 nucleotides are TGTGCCAGTAGTATAGGATCAGTCGATACTTTCTTT.

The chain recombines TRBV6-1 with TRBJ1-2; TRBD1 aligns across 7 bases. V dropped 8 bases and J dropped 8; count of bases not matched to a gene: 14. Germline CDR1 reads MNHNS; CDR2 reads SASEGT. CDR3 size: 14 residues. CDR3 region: CASVEISGGLGYTF. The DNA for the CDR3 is TGTGCCAGCGTCGAGATATCAGGGGGGTTAGGCTACACCTTC.

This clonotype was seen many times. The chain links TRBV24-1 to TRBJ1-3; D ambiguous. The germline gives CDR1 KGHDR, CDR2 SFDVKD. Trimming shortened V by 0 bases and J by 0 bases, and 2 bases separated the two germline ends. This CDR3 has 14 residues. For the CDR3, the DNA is TGTGCCACCAGTGATTTGCGCTCTGGAAACACCATATATTTT. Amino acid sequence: CATSDLRSGNTIYF.

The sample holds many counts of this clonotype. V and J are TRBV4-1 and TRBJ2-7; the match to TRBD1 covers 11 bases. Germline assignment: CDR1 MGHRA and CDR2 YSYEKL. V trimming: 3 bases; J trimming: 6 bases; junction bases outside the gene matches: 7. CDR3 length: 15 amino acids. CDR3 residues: CASSQAGQGAREQYF. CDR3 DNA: TGCGCCAGCAGCCAGGCCGGACAGGGGGCGCGCGAGCAGTACTTC.

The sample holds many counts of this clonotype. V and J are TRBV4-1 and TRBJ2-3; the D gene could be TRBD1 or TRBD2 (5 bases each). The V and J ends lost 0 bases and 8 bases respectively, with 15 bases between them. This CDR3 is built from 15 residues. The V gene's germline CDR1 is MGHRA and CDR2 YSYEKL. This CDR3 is CASSQDWAWGRTQYF. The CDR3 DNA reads TGCGCCAGCAGCCAAGATTGGGCCTGGGGACGTACGCAGTATTTT.

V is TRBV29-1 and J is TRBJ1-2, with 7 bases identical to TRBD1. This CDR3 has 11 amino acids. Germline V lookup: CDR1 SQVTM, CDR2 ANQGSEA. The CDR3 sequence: CKGQDVYGYTF. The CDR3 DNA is TGCAAAGGACAGGACGTCTATGGCTACACCTTC.